What follows are 19 T cell receptor beta chains derived from one specimen sequenced in a study of blood T cell repertoires in COVID-19. Assay used: immunoSEQ multiplex PCR; TCRdb lists only in-frame clones, some missing. The sample carries 67,000 or so clones, roughly 80% recorded once. The specimen sequenced was peripheral blood. Receptors originate from a man between 65 and 85 years old with acute or convalescent COVID-19.

V gene TRBV7-3 combines with J gene TRBJ2-2, with 9 nucleotides matching TRBD2. The CDR3 has 17 amino acids. Germline lookup yields CDR1 SGHTA and CDR2 FQGTGA. The ends lost 6 bases at V and 0 bases at J; junction bases unmatched: 8. This CDR3 is CASSQHWTSANTGELFF. In DNA, the CDR3 is TGTGCCAGCAGTCAACACTGGACTAGCGCGAACACCGGGGAGCTGTTTTTT.

This chain links TRBV18 with TRBJ1-1; D is ambiguous. Trimming shortened V by 5 bases and J by 1 base, and 8 bases separated the two germline ends. Germline CDR1 KGHSH, CDR2 LQKENI. CDR3 size: 13 residues. This CDR3 reads CASSTGKNTEAFF. The CDR3 nucleotides read TGTGCCAGCTCAACCGGGAAGAACACTGAAGCTTTCTTT. Full variable domain (missing parts from reference TRBV18 and TRBJ1-1): NAGVMQNPRHLVRRRGQEARLRCSPMKGHSHVYWYRQLPEEGLKFMVYLQKENIIDESGMPKERFSAEFPKEGPSILRIQQVVRGDSAAYFCASSTGKNTEAFFGQGTRLTVV.

This CDR3 is CASSSSGTSGIYEQYF. The CDR3 nucleotides read TGTGCCAGCAGCTCTTCCGGGACTAGCGGGATCTACGAGCAGTACTTC. The V and J genes are TRBV7-3 and TRBJ2-7; 13 bases agree with TRBD2. CDR1 is SGHTA, CDR2 FQGTGA, per germline. The CDR3 runs to 16 residues. With 4 bases clipped from V and 3 bases from J, the junction kept 6 bases outside the gene matches. The entire variable domain, with the rest obtained from reference TRBV7-3 and TRBJ2-7, is as follows: GAGVSQTPSNKVTEKGKYVELRCDPISGHTALYWYRQSLGQGPEFLIYFQGTGAADDSGLPNDRFFAVRPEGSVSTLKIQRTERGDSAVYLCASSSSGTSGIYEQYFGPGTRLTVT.

V gene TRBV30 combines with J gene TRBJ2-1, with 10 bases that match TRBD2. The J segment lost 9 bases and the V segment lost 3 bases, leaving 14 bases of the junction unmatched. CDR3 length equals 16 residues. Germline V CDR1 and CDR2: GTSNPN, SVGIG (reference sequence). The CDR3 loop reads CAWRTPGSGRAGEQFF. Written as DNA, the CDR3 is TGTGCCTGGAGGACGCCTGGGAGCGGGAGGGCCGGTGAGCAGTTCTTC.

The rearrangement joins TRBV7-6 to TRBJ1-1; D might be TRBD1 (6 bases). V was trimmed by 1 base and J by 5 bases, leaving 17 bases between them. This CDR3 has 16 amino acids. CDR1 is SGHVS, CDR2 FNYEAQ, per germline. The CDR3 loop is CASSLEIAGDKTEAFF. The CDR3 DNA reads TGTGCCAGCAGCTTAGAGATCGCAGGGGATAAGACTGAAGCTTTCTTT.

The gene calls are TRBV5-4 and TRBJ2-1; a weak D match, TRBD1 (6 bases). Germline lookup yields CDR1 SGHNT and CDR2 YYREEE (reference sequence). The length of the CDR3 is 16 residues. V was shortened by 2 bases and J by 4 bases, with 16 bases between the two germline ends. The CDR3 region has the DNA TGTGCCAGCAGCTTACAGGGAACCACCCTTTACAATGAGCAGTTCTTC. It translates to CASSLQGTTLYNEQFF.

The chain links TRBV24-1 to TRBJ2-3; 9 bases fit TRBD2. CDR3 length: 16 amino acids. J gave up 5 bases and V 1 base, and 6 bases lay outside the gene matches. Germline CDR1 and CDR2: KGHDR and SFDVKD. The DNA of the CDR3 is TGTGCCACCAGTGATTTAAGGGGTAGCGGGAGAGATACGCAGTATTTT. Translation gives CATSDLRGSGRDTQYF.

The J gene is TRBJ2-5, the V gene TRBV3-1 (or the pseudogene TRBV3-2); a possible D gene is TRBD1 (5 bases). Trimming left V 0 bases short and J 5 bases short, with 13 bases between. The V gene's germline CDR1 is LGHDT and CDR2 YNNKEL (reference sequence). The CDR3 spans 15 residues. In DNA, the CDR3 is TGTGCCAGCAGCCAAGACTCAGGGTACGGCGAGACCCAGTACTTC. It is translated as CASSQDSGYGETQYF.

The chain links TRBV28 to TRBJ1-1; the match to TRBD1 covers 8 bases. The junction had 8 bases not matched to a gene; V was cut back by 7 bases and J by 7 bases. CDR3 length: 13 amino acids. Germline V gene data show CDR1 as MDHEN and CDR2 as SYDVKM. DNA of the CDR3: TGTGCCAGCACCTGGGCAGGGGGCGGTGAAGCTTTCTTT. It is translated as CASTWAGGGEAFF.

This chain uses TRBV21-1 with TRBJ1-1; the table names TRBD1, a call not compared with the DNA. TRBV21-1 is flagged as a pseudogene. The CDR3 covers 17 residues. This CDR3 is CASNLFPLRDKNTEAFF. The CDR3 bases are TGTGCCAGCAATTTATTTCCCCTCCGGGACAAGAACACTGAAGCTTTCTTT.

V usage is TRBV3-1 (or the pseudogene TRBV3-2) and J usage is TRBJ1-2, with TRBD1 as a possible D gene (6 bases). This CDR3 has 14 amino acids. CDR1 and CDR2 from the germline V gene are LGHDT and YNNKEL (reference sequence). V was cut by 6 bases and J by 1 base, with 12 bases left in between. In DNA, the CDR3 is TGTGCCAGCAGATTGACAGGCTTTAACTATGGCTACACCTTC. Its translation: CASRLTGFNYGYTF.

The chain is built from TRBV10-3 and TRBJ2-3; a possible D gene is TRBD2 (6 bases). Germline V gives CDR1 ENHRY, CDR2 SYGVKD. This CDR3 comprises 14 residues. V was cut by 10 bases and J by 1 base, with 15 bases left in between. The CDR3 DNA follows: TGTGCCAGCGGTGGACTACGGGGCACAGATACGCAGTATTTT. This sequence encodes CASGGLRGTDTQYF.

The rearrangement links TRBV5-1 to TRBJ2-1; 12 positions agree with TRBD2. The germline CDR1 and CDR2 sequences are SGHRS and YFSETQ. The CDR3 is made up of 15 amino acids. The V and J ends lost 1 base and 7 bases, in that order; junction bases with no gene match: 3. The CDR3 DNA reads as TGCGCCAGCAGCTTGCTAGCGGGAGGGCAAAATGAGCAGTTCTTC. It specifies CASSLLAGGQNEQFF.

The chain combines TRBV19 with TRBJ2-7; the match to TRBD1 covers 7 bases. This CDR3 has 14 residues. V trimming: 4 bases; J trimming: 2 bases; junction bases outside the gene matches: 5. Germline assignment: CDR1 LNHDA and CDR2 SQIVND (reference sequence). Here the CDR3 DNA reads TGTGCCAGTAGTAGACAGACAGGGACCTACGAGCAGTACTTC. Protein: CASSRQTGTYEQYF.

This chain connects TRBV7-3 to TRBJ2-1; TRBD2 matches 14 bases. The V gene end was trimmed by 4 bases and the J gene end by 6 bases; junction bases not matched to a gene: 14. The CDR3 runs to 19 residues. The germline gives CDR1 SGHTA, CDR2 FQGTGA. The CDR3 DNA follows: TGTGCCAGCAGCTCACCGACAGGGACTAGCGGGAGCCCGGCCAATGAGCAGTTCTTC. Translation gives CASSSPTGTSGSPANEQFF.

V usage is TRBV4-1 and J usage is TRBJ2-2; a weak D match, TRBD1 (6 bases). Germline V gene data show CDR1 as MGHRA and CDR2 as YSYEKL. There are 17 residues in the CDR3. Trimming removed 0 bases at V and 4 bases at J, with 15 bases between. The CDR3 region has the DNA TGCGCCAGCAGCCAAGAAGGCAGGGGCTTGTCCACCGGGGAGCTGTTTTTT. Residues: CASSQEGRGLSTGELFF.

The chain carries TRBV18 and TRBJ1-4; the D is unclear. Trimming removed 4 bases at V and 4 bases at J, with 10 bases between. CDR1 and CDR2 from the germline V gene are KGHSH and LQKENI. The CDR3 is made up of 14 amino acids. CDR3 DNA: TGTGCCAGCTCACTACCCGGACTTAATGAAAAACTGTTTTTT. Protein product: CASSLPGLNEKLFF.

A few counts support this clone. The genes are TRBV28 and TRBJ1-5, with TRBD1 as a possible D gene (6 bases). The CDR3 runs to 16 residues. The V end was cut by 3 bases, the J end by 2 bases, with 14 bases between. The V gene's germline CDR1 is MDHEN and CDR2 SYDVKM. The CDR3: CASSFRGGLGNQPQHF. The CDR3 coding sequence is TGTGCCAGCAGTTTTAGGGGGGGGCTAGGCAATCAGCCCCAGCATTTT.

A few counts support this clone. This chain joins TRBV4-1 and TRBJ2-5, with 8 bases identical to TRBD2. CDR3 length equals 16 residues. J gave up 6 bases and V 4 bases, and 13 bases lay outside the gene matches. Germline CDR1 reads MGHRA; CDR2 reads YSYEKL. In DNA form, the CDR3 reads TGCGCCAGCAGCCCGGGGGGCAGCGGGAGCGGAAAGACCCAGTACTTC. Its translation is CASSPGGSGSGKTQYF.